The TCR beta chain under discussion was sequenced for a study of blood T cell repertoires in COVID-19. CDR1 and CDR2 from the germline V gene are LGHNA and YSLEER. The CDR3 is 15 amino acids. Germline trimming cut 0 bases from V and 8 bases from J; bases unmatched to any gene: 9. This clone came up once. How the authors handled the data: Quantification of nucleated cells was approximated via reference gene primer amplification. Profiling relied on immunoSEQ multiplex PCR, and the TCRdb table lists in-frame clones only, not all of them. The V and J calls and the clone size are those of that table, but D and trimming were determined from the DNA. The sample includes about 99,000 clones, roughly nine tenths of them seen just once.

Sequencing was performed on peripheral blood. This sequence originates from a human donor in a cohort sampled during active COVID-19. The chain recombines TRBV4-3 with TRBJ1-2; 7 nucleotides agree with TRBD1. CDR3 in amino acids: CASSQDRQGLTGYTF. The CDR3 DNA follows: TGCGCCAGCAGCCAAGACAGACAGGGTTTAACAGGCTACACCTTC.